This TCR beta chain was documented in a study of T cells in Graves' hyperthyroidism and ophthalmopathy. Study observations and caveats: Blood shared most expanded thyroid clonotypes above 0.001.

As concerns this clonotype: The antigen is undetermined.

V was clipped by 7 bases and J by 7 bases, with 14 bases between them. This CDR3 region has 12 residues. The germline V gene has CDR1 SQVTM and CDR2 ANQGSEA. RNA transcripts yielded amplified TCR beta CDR3 regions. In the first-round RT-PCR of the TCR CDR3, the HTBI primer set was used. TCRdb analysed the multiplex PCR reads with MiXCR anew, one entry per CDR3 protein. The sample has around 580,000 distinct CDR3 sequences, roughly 46% seen once. The rearrangement links TRBV29-1 to TRBJ1-5; D call uncertain. The sequence derives from a woman younger than 30 with Graves' hyperthyroidism. The specimen sequenced was peripheral blood or thyroid tissue (not recorded which). CDR3 DNA: TGCAGCGAACAAAAGGAGGTACAGCCCCAGCATTTT. It yields the protein CSEQKEVQPQHF.